This TCR beta chain was sequenced for a study of cytomegalovirus exposure and HLA in healthy donors. Regarding the study as a whole: Later analysis associated a missense DCLRE1C variant with TCR beta V- and J-gene trimming.

The PCR was carried out with 60 Vbeta primers and 13 Jbeta primers. Libraries were prepared by immunoSEQ multiplex PCR; TCRdb keeps only in-frame clonotypes and omits some of them. This sample has about 120,000 clones, with about 80% found just once. The trim removed 7 bases at V and 4 bases at J, leaving 8 bases unmatched. Germline V gives CDR1 SQVTM, CDR2 ANQGSEA. The CDR3 has 14 amino acids. This clone was counted only a few times. Antigen specificity is unknown. Sequencing was done on a sample of PBMCs. This sequence joins TRBV29-1 and TRBJ2-2; the match to TRBD1 covers 8 bases. This TCR was recovered from a human donor in good health. CDR3 region: CSGKTGAGTGELFF. DNA of the CDR3: TGCAGCGGGAAGACAGGGGCGGGCACCGGGGAGCTGTTTTTT.